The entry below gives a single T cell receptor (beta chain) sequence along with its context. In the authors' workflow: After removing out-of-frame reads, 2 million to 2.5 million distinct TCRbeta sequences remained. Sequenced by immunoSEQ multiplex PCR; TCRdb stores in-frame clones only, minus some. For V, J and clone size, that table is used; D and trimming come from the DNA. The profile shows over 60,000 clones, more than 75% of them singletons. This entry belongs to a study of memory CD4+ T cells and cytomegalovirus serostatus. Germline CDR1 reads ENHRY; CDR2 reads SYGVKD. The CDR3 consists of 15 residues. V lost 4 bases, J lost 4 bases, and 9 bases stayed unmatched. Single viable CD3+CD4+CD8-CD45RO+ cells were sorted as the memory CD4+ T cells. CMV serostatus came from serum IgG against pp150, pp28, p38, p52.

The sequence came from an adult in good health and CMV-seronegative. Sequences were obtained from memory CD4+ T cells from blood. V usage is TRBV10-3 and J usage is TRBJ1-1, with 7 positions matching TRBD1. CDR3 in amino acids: CAISAVPTGTTEAFF. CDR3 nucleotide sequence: TGTGCCATCAGTGCGGTCCCGACAGGGACCACTGAAGCTTTCTTT.